The rows below give T cell receptor beta chains drawn from one sample of a study of CD8+ T cells in alopecia areata. TCRdb's table, derived via immunoSEQ multiplex PCR, lists solely in-frame clones and lacks some. This sample yields about 190,000 clones, of which 55% to 70% are seen a single time; about 0.65% belongs to the top ten. The sequences come from CD4+ T cells sorted from blood, collected at week 4, from a patient treated with tofacitinib. The source of these receptors is a human donor with alopecia areata. The CDR3 runs from the conserved cysteine through the conserved F or W. The D gene is left open where the match is weak. Expanded clones are given a class, and other clones once, few, many or no size at all.

>TRBD1|TRBJ1-1|NA|TRBV29-1
CSASRGVYTEAFF
TGCAGCGCGTCCAGGGGGGTCTACACTGAAGCTTTCTTT
>TRBD1|TRBJ2-3|NA|TRBV7-2
CASSLRGTGSTDTQYF
TGTGCCAGCAGCTTGCGAGGGACAGGGAGCACAGATACGCAGTATTTT
>NA|TRBJ2-7|NA|TRBV27
CASSSPGVRSEQYF
TGTGCCAGCAGTTCACCTGGAGTACGTAGCGAGCAGTACTTC
>NA|TRBJ2-7|NA|TRBV15
CATSRVVDREYEQYF
TGTGCCACCAGCAGAGTTGTGGACCGGGAGTACGAGCAGTACTTC
>TRBD2|TRBJ2-5|NA|TRBV27
CASSFGLAGVETQYF
TGTGCCAGCAGTTTCGGACTAGCGGGAGTTGAGACCCAGTACTTC
>NA|TRBJ2-7|NA|TRBV20-1
CSASYGSEQYF
TGCAGTGCTAGTTACGGGTCCGAGCAGTACTTC
>NA|TRBJ1-1|NA|TRBV28
CASSLQGEAFF
TGTGCCAGCAGTCTACAGGGTGAAGCTTTCTTT
>TRBD2|TRBJ2-7|NA|TRBV7-2
CASSLVALAGDRQYF
TGTGCCAGCAGCTTAGTTGCGCTAGCGGGAGATCGACAGTACTTC
>NA|TRBJ2-5|NA|TRBV29-1
CSVSPGVRTGETQYF
TGCAGCGTTTCCCCGGGGGTCCGGACGGGAGAGACCCAGTACTTC
>NA|TRBJ2-5|NA|TRBV7-9
CASSLSSSSGETQYF
TGTGCCAGCAGCTTGTCTAGCTCCTCAGGCGAGACCCAGTACTTC
>TRBD1|TRBJ2-7|NA|TRBV7-8
CASSSPGQGRYEQYF
TGTGCCAGCAGCAGTCCGGGACAGGGACGCTACGAGCAGTACTTC
>TRBD2|TRBJ2-5|NA|TRBV4-1
CASSQDHGSGVYQETQYF
TGCGCCAGCAGCCAAGATCACGGTAGCGGGGTTTACCAAGAGACCCAGTACTTC
>TRBD2|TRBJ2-7|NA|TRBV30
CAWSVRSPLARREGYEQYF
TGTGCCTGGAGTGTAAGGAGCCCCCTAGCAAGGCGGGAGGGGTACGAGCAGTACTTC
>NA|TRBJ1-5|NA|TRBV15
CATSAGKSGQPQHF
TGTGCCACCAGCGCCGGGAAGAGCGGTCAGCCCCAGCATTTT
>NA|TRBJ2-7|few|TRBV19
CASSPQGALEQYF
TGTGCCAGTAGTCCCCAGGGTGCCCTCGAGCAGTACTTC
>NA|TRBJ2-2|few|TRBV28
CASSLPRNLGGELFF
TGTGCCAGCAGTTTACCCCGAAACTTGGGCGGGGAGCTGTTTTTT
>NA|TRBJ2-7|NA|TRBV5-4
CASSQKVGQGPEQYF
TGTGCCAGCAGCCAGAAGGTAGGGCAGGGTCCCGAGCAGTACTTC
>TRBD2|TRBJ2-1|NA|TRBV5-1
CASSFLALAGGYNEQFF
TGCGCCAGCAGCTTTCTTGCACTAGCGGGGGGATACAATGAGCAGTTCTTC
>NA|TRBJ2-7|NA|TRBV19
CASSRGGAYEQYF
TGTGCCAGTAGCCGAGGGGGAGCCTACGAGCAGTACTTC
>NA|TRBJ1-5|once|TRBV4-1
CASSREQGNNQPQHF
TGCGCCAGCAGCCGAGAACAGGGCAACAATCAGCCCCAGCATTTT
>NA|TRBJ1-2|NA|TRBV29-1
CSVTGIYGYTF
TGCAGCGTTACAGGGATCTATGGCTACACCTTC
>TRBD2|TRBJ2-5|NA|TRBV9
CASSFGLAQETQYF
TGTGCCAGCAGCTTCGGACTAGCACAAGAGACCCAGTACTTC
>TRBD2|TRBJ2-2|NA|TRBV5-1
CASSLAGVPSRGELFF
TGCGCCAGCAGCTTAGCGGGAGTCCCGTCGAGGGGGGAGCTGTTTTTT
>TRBD1|TRBJ2-7|NA|TRBV6-6
CASSPGQGATYEQYF
TGTGCCAGCAGCCCGGGACAGGGGGCCACCTACGAGCAGTACTTC
>TRBD2|TRBJ2-3|NA|TRBV4-1
CASSHWTSGSTDTQYF
TGCGCCAGCAGCCATTGGACTAGCGGGAGTACAGATACGCAGTATTTT
>NA|TRBJ2-5|once|TRBV20-1
CSASSETQYF
TGCAGTGCTAGTTCGGAGACCCAGTACTTC
>NA|TRBJ1-2|NA|TRBV11-2
CASRLRAQGPYGYTF
TGTGCCAGCAGACTTCGAGCCCAGGGGCCCTATGGCTACACCTTC